The rows below give T cell receptor beta chains drawn from one sample of a study of blood T cell repertoires in COVID-19. Here immunoSEQ multiplex PCR was the method, and the copy in TCRdb shows in-frame clones only, minus some. The sample holds approximately 350,000 clones, roughly 87% seen once. Sequences were obtained from PBMCs or T cells enriched from blood (not recorded which). These receptors were obtained from a woman aged 50 to 60 who had recovered from COVID-19. CDR3s include the opening cysteine and the closing phenylalanine or tryptophan. D genes are given only for firm matches. The size of a clone is reported for some rows only, either as once, few or many, or as a class for expanded clones.

size	V	J	D	DNA	CDR3
once	TRBV7-9	TRBJ1-2	.	TGTGCCAGCAGCTCAAATCGACAGTTCTATGGCTACACCTTC	CASSSNRQFYGYTF
.	TRBV19	TRBJ2-1	.	TGTGCCAGTAGTATTAACAGGGACAATGAGCAGTTCTTC	CASSINRDNEQFF
.	TRBV7-2	TRBJ2-3	TRBD2	TGTGCCAGCAGCTTAGTTACTAGCGGGGGGCCCCACCCGGATACGCAGTATTTT	CASSLVTSGGPHPDTQYF
.	TRBV9	TRBJ2-2	.	TGTGCCAGCAGCGTAGCGGGGGGCCGTAACGGGGAGCTGTTTTTT	CASSVAGGRNGELFF
.	TRBV19	TRBJ1-2	TRBD1	TGTGCCATTCGAAACAGGGGGAGCGAAAACCATGGCTACACCTTC	CAIRNRGSENHGYTF
once	TRBV28	TRBJ2-7	TRBD1	TGTGCCAGCAGTCTCGGACAGGGAATCTCCTACGAGCAGTACTTC	CASSLGQGISYEQYF
.	TRBV6-2/TRBV6-3	TRBJ2-7	.	TGTGCCAGCAGTTACTCCACTGCATCCTACGAGCAGTACTTC	CASSYSTASYEQYF
many	TRBV7-2	TRBJ2-1	.	TGTGCCAGCAGCTCTAGCGTAGATGAGCAGTTCTTC	CASSSSVDEQFF
.	TRBV2	TRBJ1-1	TRBD1	TGTGCCAGCAGGGGGAGGACAGGGGTGGGTACTGAAGCTTTCTTT	CASRGRTGVGTEAFF
.	TRBV6-5	TRBJ1-4	TRBD1	TGTGCCAGCAGAAAAGAACAGGGGAGGCGGGAAAAACTGTTTTTT	CASRKEQGRREKLFF
.	TRBV7-9	TRBJ2-3	TRBD2	TGTGCCAGCAGCTCATCTCAAGCGGGACCCAGCACAGATACGCAGTATTTT	CASSSSQAGPSTDTQYF
.	TRBV6-2/TRBV6-3	TRBJ1-2	TRBD1	TGTGCCAGCAGTTACCCCCCTCGGACAGGGACCTATGGCTACACCTTC	CASSYPPRTGTYGYTF
few	TRBV7-3	TRBJ1-4	TRBD1	TGTGCCAGCAGCTTAAGTCGGAACAGGGGGGATGAAAAACTGTTTTTT	CASSLSRNRGDEKLFF
.	TRBV29-1	TRBJ2-5	.	TGCAGCGTTCGGAGGCCACCCGAAGAGACCCAGTACTTC	CSVRRPPEETQYF
.	TRBV9	TRBJ2-2	.	TGTGCCAGCAGCGCATGGGGGCGCCCGAACACCGGGGAGCTGTTTTTT	CASSAWGRPNTGELFF
.	TRBV5-1	TRBJ1-1	.	TGCGCCAGCAGCCCCACAGAGCCGTCTGGGGCTTTCTTT	CASSPTEPSGAFF
.	TRBV5-1	TRBJ1-1	TRBD1	TGCGCCAGCAGCTTGGCCGACAGGGGCACTGAAGCTTTCTTT	CASSLADRGTEAFF
once	TRBV7-2	TRBJ1-6	.	TGTGCCAGCAGCTTAGAGAAACAGCCAAATTCACCCCTCCACTTT	CASSLEKQPNSPLHF
.	TRBV4-3	TRBJ1-1	.	TGCGCCAGCAGCCCCTCAATCGACTGGGGGCTTATGAACACTGAAGCTTTCTTT	CASSPSIDWGLMNTEAFF
.	TRBV4-1	TRBJ1-3	TRBD1	TGCGCCAGCAGTAATAACGGACAGGGGGGGATTCGTGCGGGAAACACCATATATTTT	CASSNNGQGGIRAGNTIYF
.	TRBV5-8	TRBJ1-1	.	TGTGCCAGCAGCTTTTGGGTTGGAGACACTGAAGCTTTCTTT	CASSFWVGDTEAFF
.	TRBV7-9	TRBJ1-1	.	TGTGCCAGCAGCTTAGGTCGAGGGCCGAACACTGAAGCTTTCTTT	CASSLGRGPNTEAFF
.	TRBV19	TRBJ1-1	TRBD1	TGTGCCAGTAGTATAGCCCTGACAGGGAGCACTGAAGCTTTCTTT	CASSIALTGSTEAFF
few	TRBV7-9	TRBJ2-3	TRBD2	TGTGCCAGCAGCAGACGGACTAGCGGTCTTGGCACAGATACGCAGTATTTT	CASSRRTSGLGTDTQYF
.	TRBV4-1	TRBJ2-7	.	TGCGCCAGCAGCCGGACAGACCAGACCTACGAGCAGTACTTC	CASSRTDQTYEQYF
.	TRBV11-2	TRBJ1-4	.	TGTGCCAGCAGCTTTGGTGGACAGCAAAAACTGTTTTTT	CASSFGGQQKLFF
.	TRBV4-2	TRBJ1-1	TRBD1	TGTGCCAGCAGCCAAGACTTGACAGGGGGCTACACTGAAGCTTTCTTT	CASSQDLTGGYTEAFF
.	TRBV5-1	TRBJ2-3	TRBD2	TGCGCCAGCCGCATAAGCGGGGGCACAGATACGCAGTATTTT	CASRISGGTDTQYF
.	TRBV7-6	TRBJ2-7	.	TGTGCCAGCAGCTCCTGGAGTCGAGGCAGGGGGGACGAGCAGTACTTC	CASSSWSRGRGDEQYF
.	TRBV12-3/TRBV12-4	TRBJ1-5	.	TGTGCCAGCAGTTATCGTAGCAATCAGCCCCAGCATTTT	CASSYRSNQPQHF
.	TRBV27	TRBJ1-2	.	TGTGCCAGCAGTTTATCGAGCGGGGGATGGAATGGCTACACCTTC	CASSLSSGGWNGYTF
.	TRBV19	TRBJ1-4	.	TGTGCCAGTAGTATCAGCGCTGGAGGGGAACTGTTTTTT	CASSISAGGELFF
.	TRBV7-3	TRBJ2-1	TRBD1	TGTGCCAGCAGCTTATCCGGGACAGGGGAAGATGAGCAGTTCTTC	CASSLSGTGEDEQFF
many	TRBV6-1	TRBJ1-6	TRBD1	TGTGCCAGCAGTGAAGGGGACAGGATTCACTCACCCCTCCACTTT	CASSEGDRIHSPLHF
.	TRBV7-9	TRBJ2-3	TRBD1	TGTGCCAGCAGCCCCCGACAGGGGCATCGCACAGATACGCAGTATTTT	CASSPRQGHRTDTQYF
.	TRBV28	TRBJ1-4	TRBD1	TGTGCCAGCAGTACCCCGAGACAGGGAGACGAAAAACTGTTTTTT	CASSTPRQGDEKLFF
.	TRBV27	TRBJ1-2	.	TGTGCCAGCAGTTTGACAGCACTAAACTATGGCTACACCTTC	CASSLTALNYGYTF
.	TRBV5-5	TRBJ1-1	.	TGTGCCAGCAGACAGGGACAGAACACTGAAGCTTTCTTT	CASRQGQNTEAFF
.	TRBV7-9	TRBJ2-1	TRBD2	TGTGCCAGCAGCGGCGCGGGCCGGGAGGCCGAAGAGGCGGGTGAGCAGTTCTTC	CASSGAGREAEEAGEQFF
.	TRBV9	TRBJ2-7	TRBD2	TGTGCCAGCAGCGTAGCGGCGGGAGCCCCCTACGAGCAGTACTTC	CASSVAAGAPYEQYF
once	TRBV13	TRBJ2-2	TRBD2	TGTGCCAGCAGCCCGACTAGCGGAAACACCGGGGAGCTGTTTTTT	CASSPTSGNTGELFF
.	TRBV19	TRBJ1-4	.	TGTGCCAGTAGAACTACGGCCTCTAATGAAAAACTGTTTTTT	CASRTTASNEKLFF
.	TRBV7-2	TRBJ2-4	TRBD2	TGTGCCAGCAGCTTAGTTCCAACTAGCGGGGGTTACAAAAACATTCAGTACTTC	CASSLVPTSGGYKNIQYF
.	TRBV6-5	TRBJ1-1	.	TGTGCCAGCAGTTCCGACCGGACACCCCTCGGCACTGAAGCTTTCTTT	CASSSDRTPLGTEAFF
.	TRBV19	TRBJ2-7	.	TGTGCCAGTAGTATGGTTCAGGGCTACGAGCAGTACTTC	CASSMVQGYEQYF
.	TRBV6-1	TRBJ2-2	TRBD2	TGTGCCAGCAGTGGCGGGGCGGGGGGTTCCACCGGGGAGCTGTTTTTT	CASSGGAGGSTGELFF
.	TRBV7-2	TRBJ2-7	TRBD2	TGTGCCAGCAGCCCCGGGGGGAGCTCCTACGAGCAGTACTTC	CASSPGGSSYEQYF
.	TRBV29-1	TRBJ1-2	.	TGCAGCGTTGAAGATAACGGGAGTTCGGGGGGCCCCCTCTATGGCTACACCTTC	CSVEDNGSSGGPLYGYTF
.	TRBV21-1	TRBJ2-7	.	TGTGCCAGCAGCAAGTCCCGGGACAGGGAGCAGTACTTC	CASSKSRDREQYF
.	TRBV5-1	TRBJ2-2	.	TGCGCCAGTGTACCAGGGACCGGGGAGCTGTTTTTT	CASVPGTGELFF
.	TRBV19	TRBJ1-6	.	TGTGCCAGTAGTATAGCCGGCAGGGGATTAAATAATTCACCCCTCCACTTT	CASSIAGRGLNNSPLHF
.	TRBV6-5	TRBJ1-2	.	TGTGCCAGCAACCCAATCACAGGGTTCGTCTATGGCTACACCTTC	CASNPITGFVYGYTF
.	TRBV11-3	TRBJ1-2	.	TGTGCCAGCAGCCCCCGCGACACTCCCTATGGCTACACCTTC	CASSPRDTPYGYTF
.	TRBV19	TRBJ2-1	.	TGTGCCAGTAGTAGACTAGGAATGAATGAGCAGTTCTTC	CASSRLGMNEQFF
.	TRBV11-2	TRBJ2-1	TRBD2	TGTGCCAGCAGCTCCGGGACTAGCGGCCTCAATGAGCAGTTCTTC	CASSSGTSGLNEQFF
.	TRBV6-6	TRBJ2-1	TRBD1	TGTGCCAGCAGTCTAGGGACAGGCAACTACAATGAGCAGTTCTTC	CASSLGTGNYNEQFF
.	TRBV19	TRBJ2-1	TRBD2	TGTGCCAGTAGTCCCGGGACTAGCGGGAGGGGTTTCTACAATGAGCAGTTCTTC	CASSPGTSGRGFYNEQFF
.	TRBV3-1/TRBV3-2	TRBJ1-1	TRBD1	TGTGCCAGCAGCCAAGGGGTCCGGGGACAGGCTTTCTTT	CASSQGVRGQAFF
.	TRBV7-2	TRBJ1-2	.	TGTGCCAGCAGCTCGGGGGGGGTCTATGGCTACACCTTC	CASSSGGVYGYTF
once	TRBV5-6	TRBJ1-3	TRBD1	TGTGCCAGCAGCTTGGGGGGACAGCTCTCTGGAAACACCATATATTTT	CASSLGGQLSGNTIYF